This T cell receptor beta chain was observed in a study of T cell responses to AZD1222 COVID-19 vaccine. Study-level results: Regions 160-218 and 743-854 held dominance among vaccine-associated CD4 TCRs, which spanned spike.

Comments on this clone: The antigen is unknown.

Sequencing was performed with immunoSEQ multiplex PCR; in TCRdb, only in-frame clones are kept and a portion is missing. The sample consists of about 86,000 clones, approximately 89% of them appearing once. Per the germline V gene, CDR1 is SGHTA and CDR2 is FQGTGA. V was pared by 5 bases and J by 0 bases, with 13 bases between. The CDR3 is made up of 16 amino acids. This TCR was recovered from an adult who received the AZD1222 COVID-19 vaccine. The source was peripheral blood, collected 28 days after the second AZD1222 dose. The chain combines TRBV7-3 with TRBJ2-2, with D perhaps matching TRBD2 (6 bases). The CDR3 spells CASSRRRDSNTGELFF. The DNA of the CDR3 is TGTGCCAGCAGCCGACGGCGGGACTCGAACACCGGGGAGCTGTTTTTT.